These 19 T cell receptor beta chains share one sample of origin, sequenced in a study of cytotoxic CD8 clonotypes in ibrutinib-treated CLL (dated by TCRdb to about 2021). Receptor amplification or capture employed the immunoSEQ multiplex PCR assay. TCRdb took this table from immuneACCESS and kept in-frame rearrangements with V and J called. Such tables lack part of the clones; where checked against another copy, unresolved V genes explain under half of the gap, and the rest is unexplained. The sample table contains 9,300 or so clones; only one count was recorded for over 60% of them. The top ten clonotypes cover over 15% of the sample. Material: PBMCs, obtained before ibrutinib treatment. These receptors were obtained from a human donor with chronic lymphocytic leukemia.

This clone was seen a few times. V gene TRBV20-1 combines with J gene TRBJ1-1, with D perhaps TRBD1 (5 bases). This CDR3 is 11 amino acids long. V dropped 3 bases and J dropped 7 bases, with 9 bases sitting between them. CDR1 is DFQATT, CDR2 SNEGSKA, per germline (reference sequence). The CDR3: CSASGGFEAFF. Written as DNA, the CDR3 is TGCAGTGCTAGTGGGGGATTTGAAGCTTTCTTT.

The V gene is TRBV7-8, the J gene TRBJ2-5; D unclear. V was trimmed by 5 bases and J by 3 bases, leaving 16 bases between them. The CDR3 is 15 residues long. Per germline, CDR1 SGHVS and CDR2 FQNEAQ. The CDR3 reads CASSRSRQTKETQYF. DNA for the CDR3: TGTGCCAGCAGCCGGAGTAGGCAAACCAAAGAGACCCAGTACTTC. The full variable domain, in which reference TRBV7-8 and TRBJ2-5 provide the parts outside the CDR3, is GAGVSQSPRYKVAKRGQDVALRCDPISGHVSLFWYQQALGQGPEFLTYFQNEAQLDKSGLPSDRFFAERPEGSVSTLKIQRTQQEDSAVYLCASSRSRQTKETQYFGPGTRLLVL.

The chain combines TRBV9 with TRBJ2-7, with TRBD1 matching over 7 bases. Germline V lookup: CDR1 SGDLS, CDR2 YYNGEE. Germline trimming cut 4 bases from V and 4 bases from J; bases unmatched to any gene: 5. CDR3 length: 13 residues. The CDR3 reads CASSLRDSYEQYF. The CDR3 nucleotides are TGTGCCAGCAGCCTAAGGGACAGTTACGAGCAGTACTTC.

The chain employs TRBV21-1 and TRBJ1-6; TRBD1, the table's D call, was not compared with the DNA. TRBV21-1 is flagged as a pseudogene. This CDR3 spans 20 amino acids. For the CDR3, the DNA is TGTGCCAGCAGCTCCCCATGGAGGCAGGGGGCCAGCTCCTATAATTCACCCCTCCACTTT. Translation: CASSSPWRQGASSYNSPLHF.

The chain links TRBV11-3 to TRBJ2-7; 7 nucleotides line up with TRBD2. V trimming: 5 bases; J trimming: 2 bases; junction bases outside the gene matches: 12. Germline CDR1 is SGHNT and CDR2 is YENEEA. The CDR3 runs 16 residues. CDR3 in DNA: TGTGCCAGCAGCCCTGTAACTAGCGAGTGTCCCTACGAGCAGTACTTC. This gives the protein CASSPVTSECPYEQYF.

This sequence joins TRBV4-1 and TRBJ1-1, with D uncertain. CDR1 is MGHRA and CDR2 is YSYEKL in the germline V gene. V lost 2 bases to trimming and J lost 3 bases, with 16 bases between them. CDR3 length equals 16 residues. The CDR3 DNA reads TGCGCCAGCAGCCAAACTCAGGCGGGGAGGGACACTGAAGCTTTCTTT. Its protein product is CASSQTQAGRDTEAFF.

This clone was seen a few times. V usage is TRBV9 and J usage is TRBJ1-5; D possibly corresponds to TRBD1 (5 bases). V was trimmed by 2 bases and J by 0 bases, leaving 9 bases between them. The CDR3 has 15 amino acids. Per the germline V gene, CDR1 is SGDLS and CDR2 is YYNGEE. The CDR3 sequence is CASSVEGASNQPQHF. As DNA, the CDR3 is TGTGCCAGCAGCGTTGAAGGGGCTAGCAATCAGCCCCAGCATTTT.

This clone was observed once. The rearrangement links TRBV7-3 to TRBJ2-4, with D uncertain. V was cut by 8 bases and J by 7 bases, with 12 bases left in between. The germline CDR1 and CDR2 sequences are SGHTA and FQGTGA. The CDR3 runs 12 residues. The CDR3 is CASGDSTNIQYF. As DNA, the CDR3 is TGTGCCAGCGGGGATTCCACTAACATTCAGTACTTC.

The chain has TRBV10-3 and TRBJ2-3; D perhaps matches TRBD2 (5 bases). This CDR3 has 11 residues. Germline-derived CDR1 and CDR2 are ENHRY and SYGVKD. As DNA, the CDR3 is TGTGCTACAAAGAGGGCAGATACGCAGTATTTT. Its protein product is CATKRADTQYF.

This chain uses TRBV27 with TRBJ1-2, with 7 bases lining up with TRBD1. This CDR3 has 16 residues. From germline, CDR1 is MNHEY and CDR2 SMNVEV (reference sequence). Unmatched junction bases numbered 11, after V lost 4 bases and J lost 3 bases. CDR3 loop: CASSSERRTGDYGYTF. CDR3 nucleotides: TGTGCCAGCAGTTCCGAAAGAAGAACAGGGGACTATGGCTACACCTTC.

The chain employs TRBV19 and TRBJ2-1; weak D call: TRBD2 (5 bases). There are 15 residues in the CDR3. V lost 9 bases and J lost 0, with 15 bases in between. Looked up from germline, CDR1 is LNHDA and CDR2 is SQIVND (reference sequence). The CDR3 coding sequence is TGTGCCAGCCGTGCGGACTTTAGCTCCTACAATGAGCAGTTCTTC. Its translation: CASRADFSSYNEQFF.

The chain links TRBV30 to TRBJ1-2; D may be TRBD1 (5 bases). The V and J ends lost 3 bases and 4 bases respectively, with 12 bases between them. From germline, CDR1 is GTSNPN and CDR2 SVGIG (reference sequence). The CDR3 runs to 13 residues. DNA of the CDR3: TGTGCCTGGAGGGAGGACACTATCTATGGCTACACCTTC. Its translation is CAWREDTIYGYTF.

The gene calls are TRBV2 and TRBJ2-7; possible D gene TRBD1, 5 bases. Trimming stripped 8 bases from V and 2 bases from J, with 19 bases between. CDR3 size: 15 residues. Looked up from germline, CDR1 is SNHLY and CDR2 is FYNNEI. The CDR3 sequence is CASSGPSRVPYEQYF. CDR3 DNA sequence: TGTGCCAGCTCAGGGCCCTCCCGCGTCCCCTACGAGCAGTACTTC.

In DNA form, the CDR3 reads TGTGCCAGCAGTTACGTCAGGGCGACGAACACCGGGGAGCTGTTTTTT. As protein: CASSYVRATNTGELFF. The V gene is TRBV6-5, the J gene TRBJ2-2, with D possibly TRBD1 on 5 matching bases. Trimming cost V 2 bases and J 0 bases, with 10 bases left between them. The germline V gene encodes CDR1 MNHEY and CDR2 SVGAGI. The CDR3 covers 16 residues.

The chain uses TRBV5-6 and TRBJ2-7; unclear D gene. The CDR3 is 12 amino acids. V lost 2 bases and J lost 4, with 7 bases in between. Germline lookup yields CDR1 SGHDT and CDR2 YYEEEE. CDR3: CASSLGVYEQYF. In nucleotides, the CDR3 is TGTGCCAGCAGCTTAGGAGTATACGAGCAGTACTTC.

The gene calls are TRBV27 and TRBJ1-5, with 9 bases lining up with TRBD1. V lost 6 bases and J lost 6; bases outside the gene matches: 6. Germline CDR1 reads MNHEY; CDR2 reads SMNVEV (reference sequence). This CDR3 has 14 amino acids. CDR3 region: CASRGQGYFQPQHF. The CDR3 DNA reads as TGTGCCAGCAGAGGACAGGGGTATTTTCAGCCCCAGCATTTT.

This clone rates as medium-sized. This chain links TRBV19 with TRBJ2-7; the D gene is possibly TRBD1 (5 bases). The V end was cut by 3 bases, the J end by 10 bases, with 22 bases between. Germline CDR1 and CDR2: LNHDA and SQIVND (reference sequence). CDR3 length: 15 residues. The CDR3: CASSITGPGPSVQYF. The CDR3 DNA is TGTGCCAGTAGTATTACCGGGCCAGGGCCTTCGGTCCAGTACTTC.

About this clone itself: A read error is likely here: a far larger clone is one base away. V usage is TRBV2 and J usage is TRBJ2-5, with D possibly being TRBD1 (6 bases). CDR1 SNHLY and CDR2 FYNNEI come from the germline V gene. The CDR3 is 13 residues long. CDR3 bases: TGTGCCGGCCGGGACATATACCAAGAGGCCCAGTACTTC. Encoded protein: CAGRDIYQEAQYF.

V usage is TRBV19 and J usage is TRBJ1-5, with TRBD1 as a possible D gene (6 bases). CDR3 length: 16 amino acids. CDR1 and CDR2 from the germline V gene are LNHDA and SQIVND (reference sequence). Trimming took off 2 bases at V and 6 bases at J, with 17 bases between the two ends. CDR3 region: CASSIRGGVLGQPQHF. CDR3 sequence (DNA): TGTGCCAGTAGTATAAGGGGGGGAGTCCTCGGTCAGCCCCAGCATTTT.